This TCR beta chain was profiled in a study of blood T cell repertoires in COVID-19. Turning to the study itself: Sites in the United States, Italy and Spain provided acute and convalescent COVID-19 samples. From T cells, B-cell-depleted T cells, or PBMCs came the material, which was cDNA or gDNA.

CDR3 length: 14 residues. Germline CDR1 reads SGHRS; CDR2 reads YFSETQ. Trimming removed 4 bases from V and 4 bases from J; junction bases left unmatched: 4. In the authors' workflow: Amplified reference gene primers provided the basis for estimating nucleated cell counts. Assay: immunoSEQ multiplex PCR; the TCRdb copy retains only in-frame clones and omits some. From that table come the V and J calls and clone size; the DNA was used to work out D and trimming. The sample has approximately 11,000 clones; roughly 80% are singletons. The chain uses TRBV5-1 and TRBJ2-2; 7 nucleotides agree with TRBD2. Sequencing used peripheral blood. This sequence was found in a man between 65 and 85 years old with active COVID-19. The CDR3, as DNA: TGCGCCAGCAGCCCTTGGACTAGCACCGGGGAGCTGTTTTTT. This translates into CASSPWTSTGELFF.